Below are 10 T cell receptor beta chains sequenced from a single sample in a study of blood T cell repertoires in COVID-19 (dated by TCRdb to about 2020). The library was built by means of the immunoSEQ multiplex PCR assay. TCRdb holds this immuneACCESS table with in-frame rearrangements only. Some clones are missing; in checked studies, unresolved V genes explain under half, and the rest has no known cause. The sample table contains around 310,000 clones; only one count was recorded for 90% of them. Under 1.1% of the sample is in the top ten clones. Sample: peripheral blood. The receptors here all came from a woman in her thirties or forties with COVID-19, enrolled during active disease.

Only one count was recorded for this clone. The J gene is TRBJ2-7, the V gene TRBV18; D might be TRBD1 (6 bases). The CDR3 extends over 14 amino acids. The V gene lost 3 bases and the J gene lost 4 bases, with 13 bases spanning the gap. CDR1 KGHSH and CDR2 LQKENI come from the germline V gene. This CDR3 is CASSPLQGEYEQYF. CDR3 nucleotide sequence: TGTGCCAGCTCACCCCTACAGGGAGAGTACGAGCAGTACTTC.

The rearrangement links TRBV7-9 to TRBJ2-1; D is ambiguous. This CDR3 spans 14 amino acids. Trimming took 5 bases from V and 3 from J, leaving 11 bases between them. Germline V lookup: CDR1 SEHNR, CDR2 FQNEAQ (reference sequence). The CDR3 reads CASSTPQVYNEQFF. CDR3 nucleotides: TGTGCCAGCAGCACCCCCCAGGTCTACAATGAGCAGTTCTTC.

The genes are TRBV9 and TRBJ1-1; D not resolved. Trimming left V 1 base short and J 11 bases short, with 15 bases between. Germline values: CDR1 SGDLS, CDR2 YYNGEE. This CDR3 spans 13 amino acids. CDR3 DNA: TGTGCCAGCAGCGTAACAACTGACGCGGGCGCTTTCTTT. As protein: CASSVTTDAGAFF.

V gene TRBV7-2 combines with J gene TRBJ1-2, with TRBD1 as a possible D gene (5 bases). The V end lost 6 bases, the J end lost 8 bases, and 28 bases lay between the germline ends. The CDR3 spans 17 residues. The germline V gene has CDR1 SGHTA and CDR2 FQGNSA. DNA of the CDR3: TGTGCCAGCAGTCACGCCCAAACCAGGGAGGGCCCAGAAGGCTACACCTTC. The encoded protein is CASSHAQTREGPEGYTF.

The V and J genes are TRBV6-2 or TRBV6-3 and TRBJ1-6; 9 bases fit TRBD1. Germline values: CDR1 MNHEY, CDR2 SVGEGT. Trimming at V came to 1 base and at J to 9 bases, leaving 4 bases not matched to a gene. This CDR3 contains 15 residues. The DNA of the CDR3 is TGTGCCAGCAGTTACTTGGACAGGGGAAGTTCACCCCTCCACTTT. Protein sequence: CASSYLDRGSSPLHF.

V and J are TRBV28 and TRBJ2-1; 10 bases line up with TRBD1. Trimming took 4 bases from V and 5 from J; bases not matched to a gene: 5. Per germline, CDR1 MDHEN and CDR2 SYDVKM. This CDR3 has 15 residues. The chain's CDR3 is CASSSPGQGNNEQFF. In DNA, the CDR3 is TGTGCCAGCAGTTCACCGGGACAGGGGAACAATGAGCAGTTCTTC.

The chain has TRBV5-5 and TRBJ2-5; the D gene is possibly TRBD2 (6 bases). V lost 4 bases and J 13 bases, leaving 14 bases between the germline ends. The CDR3 runs to 11 residues. CDR1 and CDR2 (germline): SGHKS, YYEKEE (reference sequence). The CDR3 sequence is CASSLSRDSYF. DNA of the CDR3: TGTGCCAGCAGCCTCAGCAGGGACTCGTACTTC.

CDR3 in DNA: TGTGCCAGCTGGGGACAGACTAACTATGGCTACACCTTC. This translates into CASWGQTNYGYTF. This chain uses TRBV6-5 with TRBJ1-2; 7 bases map to TRBD1. This CDR3 is 13 amino acids long. The J segment lost 0 bases and the V segment lost 8 bases, leaving 3 bases of the junction unmatched. The germline V gene encodes CDR1 MNHEY and CDR2 SVGAGI.

The sample holds one count of this clone. The CDR3 sequence: CATSGGANEKLFF. CDR3 bases: TGTGCCACCAGTGGCGGGGCTAATGAAAAACTGTTTTTT. This rearrangement joins TRBV24-1 to TRBJ1-4, with D unclear. Germline V CDR1 and CDR2: KGHDR, SFDVKD. The CDR3 extends over 13 amino acids. V shed 5 bases and J shed 3 bases, with 6 bases lying between them.

V and J are TRBV9 and TRBJ1-1, with D uncertain. The germline gives CDR1 SGDLS, CDR2 YYNGEE. This CDR3 has 13 amino acids. The V gene lost 2 bases and the J gene lost 0 bases, with 5 bases spanning the gap. CDR3 bases: TGTGCCAGCAGCGTTACTATGAACACTGAAGCTTTCTTT. This sequence encodes CASSVTMNTEAFF.